These 18 T cell receptor beta chains came from one sample sequenced in a study of OX40 agonist ivuxolimab in advanced cancers. Generated by immunoSEQ multiplex PCR, the TCRdb table keeps only in-frame clones and is missing some. This repertoire shows some 58,000 clones, roughly nine tenths found once; its top ten account for around 1.8%. Material: CD4+ or CD8+ T cells sorted from blood, obtained in a trial of the OX40 agonist ivuxolimab. Receptors were obtained from an adult with an advanced solid tumor such as melanoma, head and neck, liver or kidney cancer.

The J gene is TRBJ2-1, the V gene TRBV11-2; 9 bases fit TRBD2. Germline V lookup: CDR1 SGHAT, CDR2 FQNNGV. The CDR3 is 16 residues long. The junction had 7 bases not matched to a gene; V was cut back by 2 bases and J by 5 bases. The CDR3 spells CASSLRSAGGDNEQFF. Written as DNA, the CDR3 is TGTGCCAGCAGCTTAAGGTCAGCGGGGGGCGACAATGAGCAGTTCTTC.

The chain uses TRBV6-1 and TRBJ1-1, with TRBD1 matching over 7 bases. Losses at the gene ends were 4 bases for V and 1 base for J; bases not matched to a gene: 6. CDR1 is MNHNS and CDR2 is SASEGT in the germline V gene. The CDR3 runs 15 residues. CDR3 in DNA: TGTGCCAGCAGTGTAGACAGGGTAGGGAACACTGAAGCTTTCTTT. Amino acid sequence: CASSVDRVGNTEAFF.

This clone was detected once. The V and J genes are TRBV5-4 and TRBJ2-7, with D perhaps TRBD1 (6 bases). The V gene's germline CDR1 is SGHNT and CDR2 YYREEE (reference sequence). The CDR3 is made up of 14 amino acids. V was trimmed by 0 bases and J by 3 bases, leaving 10 bases between them. CDR3: CASSLAGDHYEQYF. CDR3 DNA: TGTGCCAGCAGCTTGGCAGGGGACCACTACGAGCAGTACTTC.

The chain recombines TRBV5-6 with TRBJ2-7; D uncertain. CDR3 length: 11 residues. The V end was cut by 4 bases, the J end by 4 bases, with 6 bases between. Looked up from germline, CDR1 is SGHDT and CDR2 is YYEEEE. In DNA form, the CDR3 reads TGTGCCAGCAGCCTAGGGTACGAGCAGTACTTC. Translating it yields CASSLGYEQYF.

This rearrangement joins TRBV6-5 to TRBJ2-7, with TRBD1 matching over 8 bases. Germline trimming cut 4 bases from V and 6 bases from J; bases unmatched to any gene: 8. CDR1 and CDR2 from the germline V gene are MNHEY and SVGAGI. The CDR3 totals 14 residues. The CDR3 nucleotides read TGTGCCAGCAGTTCCACCCAGGACAGGGTCGAGCAGTACTTC. Its translation is CASSSTQDRVEQYF.

The V gene is TRBV18, the J gene TRBJ2-7; no clear D. Trimming left V 2 bases short and J 4 bases short, with 6 bases between. This CDR3 is 12 amino acids long. Germline-derived CDR1 and CDR2 are KGHSH and LQKENI. The chain's CDR3 is CASSPTGYEQYF. In DNA, the CDR3 is TGTGCCAGCTCACCAACGGGTTACGAGCAGTACTTC.

V usage is TRBV6-1 and J usage is TRBJ2-3, with D unclear. V was pared by 5 bases and J by 2 bases, with 11 bases between. Germline V gives CDR1 MNHNS, CDR2 SASEGT. The CDR3 is made up of 14 amino acids. The CDR3 loop is CASSSGINTDTQYF. CDR3 DNA: TGTGCCAGCAGTTCGGGCATTAACACAGATACGCAGTATTTT.

CDR3 bases: TGTGCCAGCAGCCAAGGACTAGCGGGGGCCTTCTCAGATACGCAGTATTTT. Translating gives CASSQGLAGAFSDTQYF. The V gene is TRBV14, the J gene TRBJ2-3; TRBD2 agrees at 12 bases. The CDR3 sequence is 17 residues long. Germline V lookup: CDR1 SGHDN, CDR2 FVKESK. V trimming: 1 base; J trimming: 4 bases; junction bases outside the gene matches: 6.

The chain is built from TRBV5-4 and TRBJ1-4; no firm D call. CDR1 SGHNT and CDR2 YYREEE come from the germline V gene (reference sequence). CDR3 length: 13 residues. The V end was cut by 9 bases, the J end by 7 bases, with 16 bases between. This CDR3 is CATRPKTGEKLFF. The CDR3 coding sequence is TGTGCCACCCGACCTAAGACGGGTGAAAAACTGTTTTTT.

The chain recombines TRBV5-1 with TRBJ1-1; D is unclear. The ends were cut back, 0 bases at V and 3 bases at J, with 15 bases in the middle. Per the germline V gene, CDR1 is SGHRS and CDR2 is YFSETQ. The CDR3 extends over 16 amino acids. The CDR3 region has the DNA TGCGCCAGCAGCTTGGGTGGCAGTATAAGGGACACTGAAGCTTTCTTT. This codes for CASSLGGSIRDTEAFF.

The chain links TRBV15 to TRBJ2-1, with D maybe TRBD1 (6 bases). This CDR3 is 16 amino acids long. The V gene lost 0 bases and the J gene lost 6 bases, with 15 bases spanning the gap. Germline V lookup: CDR1 LNHNV, CDR2 YYDKDF (reference sequence). Written as DNA, the CDR3 is TGTGCCACCAGCAGAGATTTTAACAGGGCAGGCAATGAGCAGTTCTTC. Protein: CATSRDFNRAGNEQFF.

The V gene is TRBV10-2, the J gene TRBJ2-7; TRBD2 might be the D (7 bases). Germline V gene sequence: CDR1 WSHSY, CDR2 SAAADI. Trimming removed 6 bases from V and 4 bases from J, with 16 bases in between. The CDR3 runs to 14 residues. CDR3 coding DNA: TGCGCCAGCAGGGACGGGGGCGGGAGTTACGAGCAGTACTTC. Protein: CASRDGGGSYEQYF.

The J gene is TRBJ2-6, the V gene TRBV27; either TRBD1 or TRBD2 may fit D (5 bases each). The length of the CDR3 is 18 residues. CDR1 and CDR2 (germline): MNHEY, SMNVEV (reference sequence). The V end lost 5 bases, the J end lost 1 base, and 18 bases lay between the germline ends. Here the CDR3 reads CASSLIGARGSGANVLTF. The CDR3 nucleotides are TGTGCCAGCAGTCTCATTGGGGCCCGAGGGTCTGGGGCCAACGTCCTGACTTTC.

The V call is TRBV18, the J call TRBJ2-7; 10 bases map to TRBD1. Germline loops: CDR1 KGHSH, CDR2 LQKENI. The CDR3 totals 15 residues. With 4 bases clipped from V and 5 bases from J, the junction kept 8 bases outside the gene matches. The CDR3 region is CASSRPGTGVDEQYF. CDR3 DNA sequence: TGTGCCAGCTCACGACCCGGGACAGGGGTCGACGAGCAGTACTTC.

V is TRBV11-2 and J is TRBJ2-5; 11 bases are shared with TRBD2. The J call may be mistaken, given a closer DNA end match to TRBJ2-7. Germline CDR1 and CDR2: SGHAT and FQNNGV. There are 15 residues in the CDR3. The CDR3 DNA follows: TGTGCCAGCAGCCCAATAGCGGGAGGGCCCTACGAGCAGTACTTC. As protein: CASSPIAGGPYEQYF.

This clone has only one observation. J is TRBJ1-1 and V is TRBV7-9; D gene uncertain. The CDR3 is made up of 15 amino acids. CDR1 is SEHNR, CDR2 FQNEAQ, per germline (reference sequence). The germline V and J ends were trimmed by 4 bases and 7 bases, with 19 bases remaining between them. The CDR3 DNA reads as TGTGCCAGCAGCTCACCTACGAATGGCCTCTTTGAAGCTTTCTTT. It is translated as CASSSPTNGLFEAFF. Filled out from reference TRBV7-9 and TRBJ1-1, the complete variable domain reads DTGVSQNPRHKITKRGQNVTFRCDPISEHNRLYWYRQTLGQGPEFLTYFQNEAQLEKSRLLSDRFSAERPKGSFSTLEIQRTEQGDSAMYLCASSSPTNGLFEAFFGQGTRLTVV.

This rearrangement joins TRBV19 to TRBJ2-7; 9 bases agree with TRBD1. CDR1 is LNHDA and CDR2 is SQIVND in the germline V gene (reference sequence). Trimming at V came to 6 bases and at J to 4 bases, leaving 7 bases not matched to a gene. The CDR3 covers 14 residues. In DNA, the CDR3 is TGTGCCAGTAGCTCGACAGGGGGGCCTTACGAGCAGTACTTC. Its protein product is CASSSTGGPYEQYF.

This chain connects TRBV7-8 to TRBJ2-1, with 9 bases lining up with TRBD1. In germline, CDR1 is SGHVS, CDR2 FQNEAQ. V lost 5 bases, J lost 4 bases, and 9 bases stayed unmatched. CDR3 length: 16 amino acids. The CDR3 loop is CASSAFPQGAYNEQFF. CDR3 coding DNA: TGTGCCAGCAGCGCATTCCCACAGGGGGCTTACAATGAGCAGTTCTTC.